This record covers a single TCR beta chain. Its target is not known. Study-level points and caveats: Greatest tumor Treg TCR overlap was with tumor naive CD4+ cells.

Memory CD4+ T cells were sorted as CD4+CD45RO+CD25- cells. TCRdb used MiXCR to reprocess the 5' RACE reads, holding one entry per CDR3 protein. The sample consists of 55,000 to 70,000 distinct CDR3 sequences, roughly 28% of them appearing once. With 1 base clipped from V and 4 bases from J, the junction kept 1 base outside the gene matches. This CDR3 spans 14 amino acids. The germline CDR1 and CDR2 sequences are SEHNR and FQNEAQ (reference sequence). This chain joins TRBV7-9 and TRBJ2-5; 9 bases are a match to TRBD2. The receptor was derived from a female donor with breast cancer. The specimen was tumor-infiltrating memory CD4+ T cells sorted from the breast tumor. The subset here: memory CD4+ T cells, CD4+CD45RO+CD25-. The CDR3 protein is CASSLGAGGETQYF. The DNA of the CDR3 is TGTGCCAGCAGCTTAGGAGCGGGGGGAGAGACCCAGTACTTC.